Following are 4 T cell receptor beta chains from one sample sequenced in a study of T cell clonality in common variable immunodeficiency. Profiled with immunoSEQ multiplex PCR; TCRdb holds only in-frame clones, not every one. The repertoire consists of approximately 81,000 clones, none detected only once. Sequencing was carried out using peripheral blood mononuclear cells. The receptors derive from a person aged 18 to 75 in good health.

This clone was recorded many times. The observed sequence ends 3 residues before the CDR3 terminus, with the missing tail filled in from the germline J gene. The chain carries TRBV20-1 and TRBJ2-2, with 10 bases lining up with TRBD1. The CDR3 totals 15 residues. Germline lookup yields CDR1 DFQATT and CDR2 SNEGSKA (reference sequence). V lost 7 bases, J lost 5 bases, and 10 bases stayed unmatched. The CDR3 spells CSVTRDRGGTGELFF. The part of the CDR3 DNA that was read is TGCAGTGTCACCCGGGACAGGGGAGGGACCGGGGAG.

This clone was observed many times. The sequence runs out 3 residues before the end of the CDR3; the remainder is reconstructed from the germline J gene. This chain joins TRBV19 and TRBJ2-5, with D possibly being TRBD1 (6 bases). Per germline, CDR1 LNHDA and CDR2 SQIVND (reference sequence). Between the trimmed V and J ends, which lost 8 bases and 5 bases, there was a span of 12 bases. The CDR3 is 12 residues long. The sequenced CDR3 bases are TGTGCCAGTTCACAGGGACGGGAGACC. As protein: CASSQGRET. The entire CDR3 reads CASSQGRETQYF.

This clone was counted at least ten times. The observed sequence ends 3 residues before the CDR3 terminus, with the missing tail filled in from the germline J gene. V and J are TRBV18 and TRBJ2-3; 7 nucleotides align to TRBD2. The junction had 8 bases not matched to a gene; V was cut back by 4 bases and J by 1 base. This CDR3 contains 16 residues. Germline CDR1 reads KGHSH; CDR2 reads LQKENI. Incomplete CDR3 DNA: TGTGCCAGCTCACTGGTGGCGGGAGCCGGCACAGATACG. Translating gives CASSLVAGAGTDT. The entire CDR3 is CASSLVAGAGTDTQYF.

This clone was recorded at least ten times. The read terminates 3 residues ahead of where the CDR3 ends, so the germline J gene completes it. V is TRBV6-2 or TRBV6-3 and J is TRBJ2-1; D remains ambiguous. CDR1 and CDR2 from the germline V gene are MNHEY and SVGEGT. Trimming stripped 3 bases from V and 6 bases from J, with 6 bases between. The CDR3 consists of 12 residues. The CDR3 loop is CASSYPSNEQFF. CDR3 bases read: TGTGCCAGCAGTTATCCTAGCAATGAG.